Given below is one T cell receptor beta chain in context. Its antigen remains undetermined. No per-base quality is available; no much larger clone lies one base away. In total, 600 or so healthy bone marrow donors made up the cohort. Cohort members were all nominally healthy when sampled, although unrecorded immune exposures were likely present. The donor tested CMV seropositive and was one of the 289 seropositive cohort members. Every donor gave a peripheral blood sample, and the peripheral blood mononuclear cells from that sample were used for TCR beta sequencing. The Qiagen DNeasy Blood Extraction Kit was used to extract genomic DNA from the blood cell samples. The sample originates from a study of cytomegalovirus exposure and HLA in healthy donors (dated by TCRdb to the late 2010s). Study-wide context: An earlier analysis of approximately 600 of the donors reported 250 to 350 Gb of sequence data and 117 million unique TCR beta sequences from 190 million or so T cells. An early release covering some 640 HLA-typed donors comprised about 310 gigabases of sequencing data and around 80 million unique TCR sequences. Of the approximately 400 genotyped donors, approximately 80% fell in the genetic ancestry cluster associated with self-reported Caucasian donors. The study aimed to test whether cataloging public T cell receptors could reveal signatures of past pathogen exposure. The study used immunosequencing to profile the T cell repertoires of 600 to 850 subjects and linked those repertoires to cytomegalovirus serostatus. In addition to the first cohort of roughly 670 subjects, a separate validation cohort of around 110 different subjects was used. To predict cytomegalovirus infection status, the study brought together high-throughput TCR immunosequencing, statistical association of individual TCRs with disease status, and machine learning. In a later analysis, previously published TCR beta repertoires from 600 to 850 donors were re-analyzed and high-resolution HLA genotyping was added so that TCR occurrence patterns could be studied. Rather than using new phenotypic data, the later analysis identified candidate immune exposures from TCR beta sequences and from how often those sequences occurred across donors. In an earlier analysis of 587 of the donors, high-throughput TCR beta sequencing was used to judge whether each TCR beta V gene segment behaved as functional or pseudogenic. Donor age, sex, ethnicity and CMV serostatus were compiled alongside the repertoire data. A later genetic analysis used genome-wide SNP genotypes for about 60% of the roughly 670 donors, treating that subset as a discovery cohort. Every discovery cohort repertoire had been produced on one sequencing platform. HLA typing covered class I and class II loci at four-digit resolution. Typing coverage differed by locus: A, B, C, DRB1 and DQB1 were typed in roughly 620-640 donors, DQA1 in roughly 510, DPA1 in some 570, and DPB1 in just under 480. Five DR-DQ haplotypes were handled as single units for association and clustering because linkage in the cohort was strong. Across approximately 400 genotyped donors of the cohort, an average of approximately 220,000 unique TCR beta nucleotide sequences per donor were sequenced, and approximately 17% of those sequences were non-productive.

Libraries came from the immunoSEQ multiplex PCR assay. The multiplex PCR relied on a mix of 60 forward primers for TCR Vbeta segments and 13 reverse primers for TCR Jbeta segments. Amplification of the CDR3 region of rearranged TCR beta genes was performed with a multiplex PCR assay on genomic DNA. The amplified TCR beta libraries were sequenced on the Illumina HiSeq System as 87-base-pair reads. In the paper's pipeline: Across the 600 to 700 repertoires, a later analysis counted 75 million to 90 million unique TCR beta chains, some 11 million of which were shared by at least two donors. Raw reads were error-corrected and collapsed into unique sequences by a nearest-neighbor algorithm in which closely related sequences were merged to remove PCR and sequencing errors. To assign V, D and J gene segments, CDR3 sequences were aligned to IMGT reference sequences. For a sequence to be retained, a match of at least six nucleotides was required to both a V gene segment and a J gene segment. Rearrangements were called productive when the CDR3 lacked stop codons and stayed in frame with V and J; all others were non-productive. CDR3 was defined by IMGT convention, running from the second conserved V-encoded cysteine to the conserved J-encoded phenylalanine. The earlier analysis of some 540 of the donors excluded any sequence lacking an unambiguous match to a single V gene segment. In an earlier analysis of 450 to 700 of the donors, V segments were called functional above 56.7% productive rearrangements and were called segregating when the between-donor standard deviation exceeded 5%. A statistical classification framework was built for diagnosing cytomegalovirus status from the catalog of TCR beta chain sequences. In a later analysis, TCR nucleotide sequences were compared against IMGT/GENE-DB human TR gene sequences so that V and J genes could be assigned. Using the TCRdist pipeline, a later analysis assigned CDR3 sequences along with most-parsimonious VDJ recombination scenarios. A later analysis defined each TCR beta chain by its CDR3 amino acid sequence plus V-gene family, and excluded reads lacking a unique V-gene family. In a later analysis, a few hundred highly shared, low-generation-probability nucleotide sequences were removed to address suspected cross-contamination and a sequencing artifact. For each public chain, a later analysis derived a clonal expansion index from normalized ranks of inferred template counts within each repertoire. In a later analysis, generation probabilities were computed using a VDJ recombination model fitted to out-of-frame rearrangements, and the results were checked against IGoR. A later analysis scored TCR-TCR, TCR-HLA and TCR-CMV co-occurrence with hypergeometric tests, applying a repertoire-size bias correction to TCR pairs. To estimate false discovery rates, a later analysis permuted the HLA or CMV assignments 20 times. In a later analysis, co-occurring TCRs were grouped using DBSCAN, with TCRdist sequence similarity added in when clustering inside HLA-allele-positive subsets. Co-occurrence clustering excluded repertoires with fewer than 30,000 or more than 120,000 public chains, plus five with anomalous nucleotide sharing. The table was pulled from immuneACCESS by TCRdb, which kept in-frame rearrangements only. Such tables lose some clones; where checked, under half of the loss comes from unresolved V genes, and the rest has no known cause. The V and J calls and the clone size are those of that table, but D and trimming were determined from the DNA. The sample data list roughly 55,000 clones, and about 67% of these were observed just once. In total, the top ten clones hold 30% to 35% of the sample.

The full study reports these points: In vitro tests confirmed that three of the cytomegalovirus-associated TCR beta chains recognize cytomegalovirus antigens. At a false discovery rate of 0.05, a later analysis linked under 20,000 TCR beta sequences to specific HLA alleles. A later analysis found that most CMV-associated TCR beta chains appeared HLA-restricted, with HLA associations seemingly driven largely by CMV exposure. Immune exposure information for the cohort was limited to CMV serostatus. Compared with equally common non-associated chains, HLA-associated TCR beta chains in a later analysis were more clonally expanded and had lower generation probabilities. The study gave a list of 150 to 200 TCR beta chains associated with cytomegalovirus. A further reported finding was that TCR beta sequences accurately predicted the HLA-A and HLA-B alleles for most subjects in the first cohort. Correlated functional status among segregating V segments might reflect linkage disequilibrium, but an unknown experimental factor could not be ruled out. Some IMGT-functional V segments, including TRBV6-2 and TRBV6-3, could not be told apart with the 87-base-pair reads, so those segments were excluded. A group of highly shared sequence variants was considered likely to be a technical artifact of the sequencing pipeline. Because counts were too low, 15 to 20 rarely observed V segments, including chromosome 9 orphons, were excluded from the earlier analysis of about 500 of the donors. In both the original and validation cohorts, the classifier was reported to diagnose cytomegalovirus status with high specificity and sensitivity. Most TCR sequences were seen in very few donors, while some public TCRs were found in many individuals. Only TCR beta chains were sequenced in this cohort, and the absence of alpha or paired-chain data limited detectable features. In a later genetic analysis, a missense DCLRE1C variant was associated with V-gene and J-gene trimming of TCR beta chains, and the association was replicated in an independent cohort. Because some donors lacked HLA typing at each locus, the association tests relied only on the typed subset. Presence/absence analyses assumed roughly uniform sequencing depth across donors, an assumption that may not hold. According to a later analysis, TCR association rates differed among HLA loci, with DRB1 alleles showing the most associated TCRs and HLA-C alleles showing the fewest. Compared with the roughly 670-donor mean, donors in an Asian-associated ancestry cluster had fewer N-insertions in productive TCRs, according to a later genetic analysis. According to the authors, the approach could potentially be generalized to other disease states and immunological phenotypes. A later analysis reported that several top co-occurrence clusters appeared linked to parvovirus B19, influenza, CMV and Epstein-Barr virus. An earlier analysis of approximately 500 of the donors showed that most TCR beta V segments appeared in productive rearrangements either about 90% or about 30% of the time, which broadly matched IMGT annotations. When HLA alleles, especially DR and DQ, strongly co-occurred, TCR associations were difficult to assign to individual alleles.

CDR3 length: 14 amino acids, cysteine to phenylalanine. Solely the CDR3 DNA is kept, with 42 bases framed from the first base. Sequences SGHRS (CDR1) and YFSETQ (CDR2) are obtained from the germline V gene. The junction carries 14 bases between V and J, which are trimmed by 3 bases and 5 bases respectively. Material for sequencing was PBMCs. The chain is encoded by TRBV5-1 joined to TRBJ1-1, and TRBD1 may be the D gene, going by 6 matching bases. The source is a man aged 40-55 years in good health and CMV-seropositive. At the DNA level, the sequence is TGCGCCAGCAGCTCTACTGAGGGGGGGACTGAAGCTTTCTTT. Its protein product is CASSSTEGGTEAFF. The variable domain in full, with residues beyond the CDR3 obtained from the reference TRBV5-1 and TRBJ1-1 genes, is KAGVTQTPRYLIKTRGQQVTLSCSPISGHRSVSWYQQTPGQGLQFLFEYFSETQRNKGNFPGRFSGRQFSNSRSEMNVSTLELGDSALYLCASSSTEGGTEAFFGQGTRLTVV.